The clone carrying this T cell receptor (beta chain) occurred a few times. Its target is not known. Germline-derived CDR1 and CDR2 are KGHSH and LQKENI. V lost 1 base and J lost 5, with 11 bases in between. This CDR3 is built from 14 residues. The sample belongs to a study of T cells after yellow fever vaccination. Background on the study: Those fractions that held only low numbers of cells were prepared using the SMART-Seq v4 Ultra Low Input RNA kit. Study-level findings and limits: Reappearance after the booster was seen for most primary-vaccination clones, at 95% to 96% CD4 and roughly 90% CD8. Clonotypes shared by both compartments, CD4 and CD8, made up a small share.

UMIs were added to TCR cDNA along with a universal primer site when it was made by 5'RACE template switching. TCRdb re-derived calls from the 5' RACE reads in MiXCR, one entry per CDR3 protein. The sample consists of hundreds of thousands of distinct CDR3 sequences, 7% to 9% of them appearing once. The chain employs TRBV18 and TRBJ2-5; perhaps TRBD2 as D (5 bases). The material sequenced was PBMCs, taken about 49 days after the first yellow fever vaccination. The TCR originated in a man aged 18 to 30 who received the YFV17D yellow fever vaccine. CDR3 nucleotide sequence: TGTGCCAGCTCACCACAAATGGGAGTGGAGACCCAGTACTTC. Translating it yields CASSPQMGVETQYF. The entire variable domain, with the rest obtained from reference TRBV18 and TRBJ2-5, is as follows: NAGVMQNPRHLVRRRGQEARLRCSPMKGHSHVYWYRQLPEEGLKFMVYLQKENIIDESGMPKERFSAEFPKEGPSILRIQQVVRGDSAAYFCASSPQMGVETQYFGPGTRLLVL.